The 29 T cell receptor beta chains in this list originate from one sample, sequenced in a study of cytomegalovirus exposure and HLA in healthy donors. Vbeta (60) and Jbeta (13) primers were used in the PCR. TCRdb keeps only in-frame clones here, not all; method: immunoSEQ multiplex PCR. The repertoire holds around 160,000 clones, with around 80% as singletons. Sequenced sample: PBMCs. The receptors here all came from a woman under 30 in good health and CMV-seronegative.

The CDR3 DNA is TGCGCCAGCAGCGAGGACAGGGTTAGCGGGGAGCTGTTTTTT. Protein product: CASSEDRVSGELFF. The J gene is TRBJ2-2, the V gene TRBV5-1; TRBD1 aligns across 8 bases. Germline CDR1 and CDR2: SGHRS and YFSETQ. This CDR3 is built from 14 residues. Losses at the gene ends were 4 bases for V and 7 bases for J; bases not matched to a gene: 6. Using reference TRBV5-1 and TRBJ2-2 for the parts outside the CDR3, the full variable domain is KAGVTQTPRYLIKTRGQQVTLSCSPISGHRSVSWYQQTPGQGLQFLFEYFSETQRNKGNFPGRFSGRQFSNSRSEMNVSTLELGDSALYLCASSEDRVSGELFFGEGSRLTVL.

DNA of the CDR3: TGTGCCAGTGTTTGGCTAGCGGGGAACACCGGGGAGCTGTTTTTT. Translated, it gives CASVWLAGNTGELFF. The V call is TRBV2, the J call TRBJ2-2, with 8 bases aligning to TRBD2. V gave up 9 bases and J gave up 1 base; unmatched junction bases: 7. Germline V gene sequence: CDR1 SNHLY, CDR2 FYNNEI. This CDR3 comprises 15 residues.

This clone was picked up one time. J is TRBJ1-2 and V is TRBV6-1; TRBD1 matches at 9 bases. Losses at the gene ends were 7 bases for V and 8 bases for J; bases not matched to a gene: 14. CDR3 length: 15 residues. Germline assignment: CDR1 MNHNS and CDR2 SASEGT. The CDR3 spells CASKGQGNSLGGYTF. The CDR3 DNA is TGTGCCAGCAAGGGACAGGGAAATTCATTGGGAGGCTACACCTTC.

A note on this clone: A junction boundary mismatches the germline segment, possibly from a read error. The chain is built from TRBV28 and TRBJ1-2, with D possibly TRBD1 on 5 matching bases. CDR1 and CDR2 (germline): MDHEN, SYDVKM. The CDR3 totals 12 residues. The DNA of the CDR3 is TGTGCCAGCAGTTTAGGTGCGCGGGGCTATACCTTC. The encoded protein is CASSLGARGYTF.

This chain links TRBV6-1 with TRBJ1-4, with 7 bases that match TRBD1. This CDR3 is built from 14 residues. Losses at the gene ends were 5 bases for V and 6 bases for J; bases not matched to a gene: 6. The germline V gene has CDR1 MNHNS and CDR2 SASEGT. DNA of the CDR3: TGTGCCAGCAGTCTTTGGGGACAGTATGAAAAACTGTTTTTT. Protein sequence: CASSLWGQYEKLFF.

The genes are TRBV19 and TRBJ1-5; D might be TRBD1 (5 bases). The germline V gene has CDR1 LNHDA and CDR2 SQIVND (reference sequence). The CDR3 has 17 amino acids. V lost 1 base and J 1 base, leaving 14 bases between the germline ends. CDR3 in amino acids: CASSIGTGWVSNQPQHF. DNA of the CDR3: TGTGCCAGTAGTATAGGAACAGGTTGGGTGAGCAATCAGCCCCAGCATTTT.

V and J are TRBV6-1 and TRBJ1-5; the D gene is possibly TRBD1 (6 bases). The CDR3 covers 15 residues. Germline V gene data show CDR1 as MNHNS and CDR2 as SASEGT. Trimming took off 4 bases at V and 4 bases at J, with 14 bases between the two ends. The DNA for the CDR3 is TGTGCCAGCAGTGCCCGGGACATTGCAAATCAGCCCCAGCATTTT. Amino acid sequence: CASSARDIANQPQHF.

This CDR3 reads CASSPGQSTDTQYF. CDR3 nucleotides: TGCGCCAGCAGCCCAGGACAGAGTACAGATACGCAGTATTTT. The chain links TRBV5-1 to TRBJ2-3; D is possibly TRBD1 (6 bases). Germline values: CDR1 SGHRS, CDR2 YFSETQ. The CDR3 spans 14 residues. V lost 4 bases and J 3 bases, leaving 12 bases between the germline ends.

J is TRBJ2-2 and V is TRBV10-2, with TRBD2 identical over 7 bases. CDR1 WSHSY and CDR2 SAAADI come from the germline V gene. The V segment lost 0 bases and the J segment 3 bases; nucleotides outside the gene matches: 7. This CDR3 is built from 17 residues. The CDR3 region is CASSESTRTSYTGELFF. The CDR3 DNA sequence: TGCGCCAGCAGTGAGTCGACGCGGACTAGTTACACCGGGGAGCTGTTTTTT.

V gene TRBV6-5 combines with J gene TRBJ1-2; 10 positions match TRBD1. The V and J ends lost 4 bases and 12 bases, in that order; junction bases with no gene match: 8. The CDR3 covers 13 residues. Looked up from germline, CDR1 is MNHEY and CDR2 is SVGAGI. CDR3 bases: TGTGCCAGCAGTTCGCTCCGGGACAGGGGCCACACCTTC. This translates into CASSSLRDRGHTF.

V is TRBV4-1 and J is TRBJ2-7; no reliable D call. The V and J ends lost 1 base and 1 base respectively, with 11 bases between them. The germline CDR1 and CDR2 sequences are MGHRA and YSYEKL. This CDR3 is 15 amino acids long. The CDR3 nucleotides read TGCGCCAGCAGCCAAGGGCCCACACAGTCCTACGAGCAGTACTTC. Amino acid sequence: CASSQGPTQSYEQYF.

This clone has only one observation. This rearrangement joins TRBV9 to TRBJ1-1; maybe TRBD1 (5 bases). Germline V CDR1 and CDR2: SGDLS, YYNGEE. Trimming left V 4 bases short and J 0 bases short, with 13 bases between. There are 15 residues in the CDR3. The CDR3 spells CASSSQVTLNTEAFF. The CDR3 DNA reads TGTGCCAGCAGCTCACAGGTGACTCTGAACACTGAAGCTTTCTTT.

Worth noting for this clone: The same CDR3 arises from other DNA sequences in this sample as well. This chain links TRBV7-2 with TRBJ1-2; a possible D gene is TRBD1 (6 bases). V was shortened by 5 bases and J by 2 bases, with 9 bases between the two germline ends. This CDR3 spans 13 amino acids. From germline, CDR1 is SGHTA and CDR2 FQGNSA. This CDR3 reads CASSPDRNYGYTF. The CDR3 nucleotides read TGTGCCAGCAGCCCCGACAGGAACTATGGCTACACCTTC.

The chain links TRBV18 to TRBJ2-7; 7 bases fit TRBD1. CDR3 size: 14 residues. Germline assignment: CDR1 KGHSH and CDR2 LQKENI. The V gene end was trimmed by 5 bases and the J gene end by 2 bases; junction bases not matched to a gene: 6. The CDR3 sequence is CASSSRGQTYEQYF. The CDR3 coding sequence is TGTGCCAGCTCATCCCGGGGACAGACCTACGAGCAGTACTTC.

Turning to this clone: This same CDR3 is encoded by further DNA sequences in the sample. The rearrangement links TRBV5-6 to TRBJ2-2; 7 nucleotides agree with TRBD2. The germline V gene encodes CDR1 SGHDT and CDR2 YYEEEE. The CDR3 contains 16 residues. Germline trimming cut 4 bases from V and 2 bases from J; bases unmatched to any gene: 8. The CDR3 reads CASSRLGGTNTGELFF. The CDR3 DNA sequence: TGTGCCAGCAGCCGCCTCGGGGGGACCAACACCGGGGAGCTGTTTTTT.

This rearrangement joins TRBV7-8 to TRBJ1-4; D unclear. The CDR3 runs 14 residues. From germline, CDR1 is SGHVS and CDR2 FQNEAQ. Trimming removed 5 bases from V and 5 bases from J, with 12 bases in between. CDR3 bases: TGTGCCAGCAGCCCATACGATGAGAATGAAAAACTGTTTTTT. Its protein product is CASSPYDENEKLFF.

J is TRBJ2-7 and V is TRBV6-5; TRBD1 matches 9 bases. Germline CDR1 is MNHEY and CDR2 is SVGAGI. The CDR3 covers 16 residues. Trimming took 0 bases from V and 4 from J; bases not matched to a gene: 7. The CDR3 spells CASSYSIGTGKYEQYF. CDR3 nucleotides: TGTGCCAGCAGTTACTCGATTGGGACAGGGAAATACGAGCAGTACTTC.

The chain combines TRBV5-1 with TRBJ2-5; TRBD2 matches 11 bases. Germline CDR1 and CDR2: SGHRS and YFSETQ. The CDR3 has 17 amino acids. The ends lost 7 bases at V and 4 bases at J; junction bases unmatched: 15. CDR3 DNA sequence: TGCGCCAGCGGATTAGCTTCGACTAGCGGGGTGGGAGAGACCCAGTACTTC. It encodes CASGLASTSGVGETQYF. The full variable domain, rest sourced from reference TRBV5-1 and TRBJ2-5, is KAGVTQTPRYLIKTRGQQVTLSCSPISGHRSVSWYQQTPGQGLQFLFEYFSETQRNKGNFPGRFSGRQFSNSRSEMNVSTLELGDSALYLCASGLASTSGVGETQYFGPGTRLLVL.

This chain links TRBV11-2 with TRBJ2-3; 8 nucleotides agree with TRBD2. After removal of 0 bases from V and 14 bases from J, the junction contained 4 bases not matched to a gene. This CDR3 contains 12 residues. From germline, CDR1 is SGHAT and CDR2 FQNNGV. The CDR3 protein is CASSLDRGGRYF. The CDR3 coding sequence is TGTGCCAGCAGCTTAGATCGGGGGGGGCGGTATTTT. The full variable domain, completed using reference TRBV11-2 and TRBJ2-3, is EAGVAQSPRYKIIEKRQSVAFWCNPISGHATLYWYQQILGQGPKLLIQFQNNGVVDDSQLPKDRFSAERLKGVDSTLKIQPAKLEDSAVYLCASSLDRGGRYFGPGTRLTVL.

V gene TRBV19 combines with J gene TRBJ1-2; possible D gene TRBD1, 6 bases. Trimming cost V 7 bases and J 4 bases, with 10 bases left between them. The length of the CDR3 is 12 residues. From germline, CDR1 is LNHDA and CDR2 SQIVND (reference sequence). Written as DNA, the CDR3 is TGTGCCAGTACGGACAGCCCCTATGGCTACACCTTC. Residues: CASTDSPYGYTF.

This chain links TRBV7-8 with TRBJ2-1; D perhaps matches TRBD2 (6 bases). This CDR3 has 16 residues. V gave up 5 bases and J gave up 3 bases, with 17 bases separating them. CDR1 SGHVS and CDR2 FQNEAQ come from the germline V gene. The CDR3 nucleotides are TGTGCCAGCAGCCCATACCGGGACGGGGGCTACAATGAGCAGTTCTTC. As protein: CASSPYRDGGYNEQFF.

This chain connects TRBV18 to TRBJ2-3; D is ambiguous. V lost 3 bases, J lost 7 bases, and 20 bases lay in between. Germline V gene lookup returns CDR1 KGHSH and CDR2 LQKENI. This CDR3 region has 16 residues. The CDR3 nucleotides read TGTGCCAGCTCACCCGCGGAGACCCGGTCCATGAATACGCAGTATTTT. As protein: CASSPAETRSMNTQYF.

The CDR3 spells CASSSGPSGYTF. CDR3 nucleotides: TGTGCCAGCAGTTCAGGGCCGAGTGGCTACACCTTC. The chain employs TRBV6-5 and TRBJ1-2; TRBD1 is a possible D gene (5 bases). The CDR3 contains 12 residues. The germline gives CDR1 MNHEY, CDR2 SVGAGI. The V and J ends lost 4 bases and 7 bases respectively, with 10 bases between them.

J is TRBJ1-4 and V is TRBV27, with 8 bases that match TRBD1. The CDR3 extends over 14 amino acids. Germline CDR1 MNHEY, CDR2 SMNVEV (reference sequence). With 5 bases clipped from V and 8 bases from J, the junction kept 7 bases outside the gene matches. The chain's CDR3 is CASSQQGEGEKLFF. DNA of the CDR3: TGTGCCAGCAGTCAACAGGGGGAGGGGGAAAAACTGTTTTTT.

The chain combines TRBV6-7 with TRBJ1-4; TRBD1 matches at 7 bases. TRBV6-7 is known as an ORF, though its function is uncertain. The ends lost 4 bases at V and 6 bases at J; junction bases unmatched: 11. The CDR3 runs 16 residues. In DNA, the CDR3 is TGTGCCAGCAGTTTCTTATCAGGGGGGTCTGATGAAAAACTGTTTTTT. This sequence encodes CASSFLSGGSDEKLFF.

The V call is TRBV5-4, the J call TRBJ2-3; 8 nucleotides align to TRBD2. CDR1 SGHNT and CDR2 YYREEE come from the germline V gene (reference sequence). Trimming removed 4 bases from V and 6 bases from J; junction bases left unmatched: 13. This CDR3 comprises 16 residues. CDR3 residues: CASSQRTSRGEDTQYF. The CDR3 DNA follows: TGTGCCAGCAGCCAAAGGACTAGCCGGGGAGAGGATACGCAGTATTTT.

This sequence joins TRBV30 and TRBJ2-5; possibly TRBD2 for D (6 bases). CDR3 size: 12 residues. The V gene's germline CDR1 is GTSNPN and CDR2 SVGIG (reference sequence). Trimming cost V 3 bases and J 5 bases, with 10 bases left between them. CDR3 bases: TGTGCCTGGAGCGGAGGGCTGGAGACCCAGTACTTC. Its protein product is CAWSGGLETQYF. The full variable domain, completed using reference TRBV30 and TRBJ2-5, is SQTIHQWPATLVQPVGSPLSLECTVEGTSNPNLYWYRQAAGRGLQLLFYSVGIGQISSEVPQNLSASRPQDRQFILSSKKLLLSDSGFYLCAWSGGLETQYFGPGTRLLVL.

This clone was detected once. The chain is built from TRBV6-6 and TRBJ1-2; the D gene is possibly TRBD1 (5 bases). The CDR3 sequence is 15 residues long. V lost 4 bases and J lost 7, with 19 bases in between. Germline V CDR1 and CDR2: MNHNY, SVGAGI (reference sequence). Written as DNA, the CDR3 is TGTGCCAGCAGTTCTCAGGGTTTAAGACTAGGTGGCTACACCTTC. It is translated as CASSSQGLRLGGYTF.

The chain links TRBV27 to TRBJ2-4, with TRBD2 matching 8 bases. Looked up from germline, CDR1 is MNHEY and CDR2 is SMNVEV (reference sequence). The CDR3 is 18 amino acids. The junction had 15 bases not matched to a gene; V was cut back by 7 bases and J by 1 base. CDR3 sequence (DNA): TGTGCCAGCAACCCCGTCGGAAGCGGGGGCGCTGCCAAAAACATTCAGTACTTC. It specifies CASNPVGSGGAAKNIQYF.